One and the same sample provided the 7 T cell receptor beta chains below, sequenced in a study of patients and donors after allogeneic stem cell transplantation. TCRdb re-analysed the RT-PCR reads in MiXCR, keeping a single row per CDR3 protein. The table lists approximately 200,000 distinct CDR3 sequences, less than 45% of them singletons. Source material: blood, either unsorted or a sorted T cell fraction (not recorded which). The receptors here all came from a human donor who was either an allogeneic HSCT recipient or a stem cell or donor lymphocyte infusion donor (not recorded which). It is not recorded whose cells these are; they may come from a transplant donor.

CDR3 loop: CASSLSGYHPYEQYF. The DNA of the CDR3 is TGTGCCAGCAGCTTAAGCGGTTACCATCCCTACGAGCAGTACTTC. The gene calls are TRBV13 and TRBJ2-7, with D possibly TRBD2 on 5 matching bases. Trimming removed 2 bases at V and 2 bases at J, with 13 bases between. Germline V CDR1 and CDR2: PRHDT, FYEKMQ (reference sequence). This CDR3 is built from 15 residues.

The table lists this clonotype with a few counts. The rearrangement links TRBV29-1 to TRBJ2-3; D may be TRBD2 (5 bases). In germline, CDR1 is SQVTM, CDR2 ANQGSEA. CDR3 length: 14 residues. Between the trimmed V and J ends, which lost 3 bases and 1 base, there was a span of 11 bases. The CDR3: CSVEGWTGTDTQYF. The CDR3 region has the DNA TGCAGCGTTGAGGGCTGGACTGGCACAGATACGCAGTATTTT.

This clonotype was seen more than once but under ten times. V usage is TRBV20-1 and J usage is TRBJ1-6; no reliable D call. CDR3 length equals 11 residues. The germline gives CDR1 DFQATT, CDR2 SNEGSKA (reference sequence). The V gene lost 3 bases and the J gene lost 8 bases, with 5 bases spanning the gap. For the CDR3, the DNA is TGCAGTGCTAGTTGGGATTCACCCCTCCACTTT. Protein: CSASWDSPLHF.

This clonotype was recorded a few times. This rearrangement joins TRBV5-1 to TRBJ1-1; no clear D. This CDR3 has 16 residues. V was trimmed by 0 bases and J by 1 base, leaving 13 bases between them. Germline V lookup: CDR1 SGHRS, CDR2 YFSETQ. The CDR3 here is CASSLERLYGNTEAFF. CDR3 sequence (DNA): TGCGCCAGCAGCTTGGAAAGGCTTTACGGGAACACTGAAGCTTTCTTT.

This chain uses TRBV5-1 with TRBJ1-4; TRBD1 matches 8 bases. Per the germline V gene, CDR1 is SGHRS and CDR2 is YFSETQ. The CDR3 contains 15 residues. J was trimmed by 5 bases and V by 0 bases; bases with no gene match: 3. CDR3 amino acids: CASSLEGQGNEKLFF. CDR3 sequence (DNA): TGCGCCAGCAGCTTGGAAGGACAGGGAAATGAAAAACTGTTTTTT.

This rearrangement joins TRBV12-3 or TRBV12-4 to TRBJ2-2, with 8 positions matching TRBD2. After removal of 7 bases from V and 6 bases from J, the junction contained 4 bases not matched to a gene. The CDR3 runs to 13 residues. The CDR3 loop is CASNPGGAGELFF. CDR3 nucleotide sequence: TGTGCCAGCAATCCGGGGGGGGCCGGGGAGCTGTTTTTT.

This clonotype occurred a few times. This chain links TRBV7-8 with TRBJ1-5; D is uncertain. Germline V CDR1 and CDR2: SGHVS, FQNEAQ. This CDR3 spans 16 amino acids. Trimming took off 1 base at V and 0 bases at J, with 10 bases between the two ends. This chain's CDR3 is CASSLGPNYSNQPQHF. Written as DNA, the CDR3 is TGTGCCAGCAGCTTAGGACCCAACTATAGCAATCAGCCCCAGCATTTT. The full variable domain, with the rest looked up from reference TRBV7-8 and TRBJ1-5, is GAGVSQSPRYKVAKRGQDVALRCDPISGHVSLFWYQQALGQGPEFLTYFQNEAQLDKSGLPSDRFFAERPEGSVSTLKIQRTQQEDSAVYLCASSLGPNYSNQPQHFGDGTRLSIL.